What follows is one TCR beta chain and its context. The antigen is not known. Trimming at V came to 5 bases and at J to 7 bases, leaving 9 bases not matched to a gene. Germline V gives CDR1 MGHRA, CDR2 YSYEKL. The CDR3 loop spans 16 amino acids. This entry comes from a study of cytomegalovirus exposure and HLA in healthy donors. At the level of the study: Inside one of the first data releases sat roughly 80 million unique TCRs taken from HLA-typed donors. The study, taken as a whole, reports: In a later analysis, TCR beta V- and J-gene trimming was associated with a missense DCLRE1C variant. Researchers had no immune exposure information except CMV serostatus available.

PCR employed 60 Vbeta and 13 Jbeta primers. Assay used: immunoSEQ multiplex PCR; TCRdb lists only in-frame clones, some missing. The sample carries approximately 140,000 clones, 79% recorded once. The TCR originated in a middle-aged woman in good health and CMV-seropositive. The specimen was PBMCs. The V call is TRBV4-1, the J call TRBJ2-1, with 12 bases identical to TRBD2. This CDR3 reads CASSTSSGGARNEQFF. The CDR3 DNA is TGCGCCAGCAGCACATCTAGCGGGGGGGCAAGGAATGAGCAGTTCTTC.